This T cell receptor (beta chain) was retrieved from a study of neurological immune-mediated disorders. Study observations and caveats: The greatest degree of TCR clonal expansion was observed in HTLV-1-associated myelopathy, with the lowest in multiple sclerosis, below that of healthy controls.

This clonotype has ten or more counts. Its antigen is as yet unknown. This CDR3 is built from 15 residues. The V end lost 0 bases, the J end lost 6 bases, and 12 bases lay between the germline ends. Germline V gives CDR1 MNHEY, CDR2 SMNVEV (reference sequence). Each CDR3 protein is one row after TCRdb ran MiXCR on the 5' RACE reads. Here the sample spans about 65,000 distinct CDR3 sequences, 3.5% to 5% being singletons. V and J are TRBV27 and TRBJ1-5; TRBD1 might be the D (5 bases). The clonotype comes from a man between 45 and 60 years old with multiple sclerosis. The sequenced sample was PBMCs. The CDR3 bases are TGTGCCAGCAGTTTATCTTGGATTGGGGGTCAGCCCCAGCATTTT. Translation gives CASSLSWIGGQPQHF.